This T cell receptor beta chain was recorded in a study of shared clonotypes between healthy human individuals. With respect to this clone: A much larger clone lies one base from this, so it may be a read error. Other DNA sequences in this sample translate to the same CDR3.

V was shortened by 0 bases and J by 3 bases, with 12 bases between the two germline ends. The length of the CDR3 is 15 residues. The germline gives CDR1 SGDLS, CDR2 YYNGEE. The table came from immunoSEQ multiplex PCR; TCRdb's copy has only in-frame clones and leaves some out. The data show over 400,000 clones, approximately 84% seen once. Sequenced sample: PBMCs. The genes are TRBV9 and TRBJ2-5; either TRBD1 or TRBD2 may fit D (5 bases each). This receptor was obtained from a woman in her forties in good health. Some clones in this sample may be carry-over from other donors' samples. The CDR3 reads CASSVDGLGEETQYF. The CDR3 DNA is TGTGCCAGCAGCGTAGACGGGCTGGGGGAAGAGACCCAGTACTTC.